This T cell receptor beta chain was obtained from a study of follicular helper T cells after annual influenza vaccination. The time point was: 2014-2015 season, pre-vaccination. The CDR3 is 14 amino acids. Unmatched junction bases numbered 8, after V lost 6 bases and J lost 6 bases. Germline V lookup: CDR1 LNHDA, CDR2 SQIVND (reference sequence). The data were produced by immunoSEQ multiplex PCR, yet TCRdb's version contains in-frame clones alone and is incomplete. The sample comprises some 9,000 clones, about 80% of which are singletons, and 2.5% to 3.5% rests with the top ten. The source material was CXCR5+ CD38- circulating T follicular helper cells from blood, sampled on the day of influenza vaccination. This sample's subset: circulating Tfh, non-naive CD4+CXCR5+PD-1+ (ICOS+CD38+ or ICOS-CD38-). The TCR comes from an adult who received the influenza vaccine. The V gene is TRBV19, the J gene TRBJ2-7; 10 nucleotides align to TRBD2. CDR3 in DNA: TGTGCCAGTAGGCGGTCTAGCGGGGGAGCCGAGCAGTACTTC. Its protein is CASRRSSGGAEQYF.